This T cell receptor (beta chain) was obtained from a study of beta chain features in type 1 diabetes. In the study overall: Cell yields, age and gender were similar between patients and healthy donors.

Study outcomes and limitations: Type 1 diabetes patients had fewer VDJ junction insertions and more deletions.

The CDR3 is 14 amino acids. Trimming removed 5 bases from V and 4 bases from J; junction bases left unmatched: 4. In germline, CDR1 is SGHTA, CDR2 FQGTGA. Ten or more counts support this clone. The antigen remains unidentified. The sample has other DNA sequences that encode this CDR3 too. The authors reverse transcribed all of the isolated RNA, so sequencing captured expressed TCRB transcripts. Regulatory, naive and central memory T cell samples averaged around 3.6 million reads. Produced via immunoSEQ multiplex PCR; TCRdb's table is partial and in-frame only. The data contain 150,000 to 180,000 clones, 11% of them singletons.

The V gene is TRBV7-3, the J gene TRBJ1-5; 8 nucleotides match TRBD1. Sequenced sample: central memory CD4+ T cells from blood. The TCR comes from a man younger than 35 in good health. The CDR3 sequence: CASSPGQGNQPQHF. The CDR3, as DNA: TGTGCCAGCAGCCCTGGACAGGGAAATCAGCCCCAGCATTTT.